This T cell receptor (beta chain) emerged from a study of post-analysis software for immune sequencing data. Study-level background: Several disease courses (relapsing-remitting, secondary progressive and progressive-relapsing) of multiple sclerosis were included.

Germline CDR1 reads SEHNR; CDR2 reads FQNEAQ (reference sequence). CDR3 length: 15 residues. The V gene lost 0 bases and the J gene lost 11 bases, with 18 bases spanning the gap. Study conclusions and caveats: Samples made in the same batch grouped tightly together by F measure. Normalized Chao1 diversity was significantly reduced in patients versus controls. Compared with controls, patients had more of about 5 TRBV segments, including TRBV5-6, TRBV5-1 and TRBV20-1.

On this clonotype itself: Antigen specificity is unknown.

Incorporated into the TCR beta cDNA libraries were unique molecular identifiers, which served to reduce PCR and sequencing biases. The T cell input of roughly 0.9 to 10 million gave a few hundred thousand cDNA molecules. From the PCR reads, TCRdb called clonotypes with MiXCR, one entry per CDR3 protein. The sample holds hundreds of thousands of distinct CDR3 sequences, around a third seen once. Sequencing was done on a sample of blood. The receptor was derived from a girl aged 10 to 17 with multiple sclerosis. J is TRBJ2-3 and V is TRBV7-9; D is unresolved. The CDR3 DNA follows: TGTGCCAGCAGCTTAGCGGGTCCAGGACGGCGAAGGCAGTATTTT. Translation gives CASSLAGPGRRRQYF.